The 26 T cell receptor beta chains below all came from one sample that was sequenced in a study of OX40 agonist ivuxolimab in advanced cancers. Some clones are missing from TCRdb's copy, which holds only in-frame ones; the method was immunoSEQ multiplex PCR. The sample shows approximately 72,000 clones, about four fifths of them seen only once. The specimen was CD4+ or CD8+ T cells sorted from blood, collected in a trial of the OX40 agonist ivuxolimab. The receptors here all came from an adult with an advanced solid tumor such as melanoma, head and neck, liver or kidney cancer.

This clone was recorded only once. The chain joins TRBV7-9 to TRBJ1-4; 7 bases line up with TRBD1. The J segment lost 16 bases and the V segment lost 1 base, leaving 3 bases of the junction unmatched. The CDR3 loop spans 11 amino acids. The germline CDR1 and CDR2 sequences are SEHNR and FQNEAQ (reference sequence). The chain's CDR3 is CASSLGQGPFF. CDR3 sequence (DNA): TGTGCCAGCAGCTTAGGACAGGGCCCGTTTTTT.

The chain uses TRBV5-4 and TRBJ1-1, with D perhaps TRBD1 (5 bases). The CDR3 totals 14 residues. The V and J ends lost 5 bases and 1 base respectively, with 12 bases between them. The germline V gene has CDR1 SGHNT and CDR2 YYREEE (reference sequence). The CDR3 DNA is TGTGCCAGCAGTTCGGACATACGGAACACTGAAGCTTTCTTT. Its translation is CASSSDIRNTEAFF.

This chain uses TRBV11-3 with TRBJ2-1, with 11 positions matching TRBD2. The V gene end was trimmed by 5 bases and the J gene end by 9 bases; junction bases not matched to a gene: 9. CDR1 and CDR2 from the germline V gene are SGHNT and YENEEA. The CDR3 consists of 15 residues. This CDR3 reads CASSPRTSGSSEQFF. As DNA, the CDR3 is TGTGCCAGCAGCCCGCGTACTAGCGGGAGTAGTGAGCAGTTCTTC.

J is TRBJ1-4 and V is TRBV10-3; D remains ambiguous. The CDR3 runs 12 residues. V lost 3 bases to trimming and J lost 8 bases, with 7 bases between them. Germline V CDR1 and CDR2: ENHRY, SYGVKD. CDR3 sequence (DNA): TGTGCCATCAGTGATCGGGGAGAAAAACTGTTTTTT. The encoded protein is CAISDRGEKLFF.

This clone was detected a few times. The chain is built from TRBV20-1 and TRBJ1-2; D is unclear. V lost 3 bases and J 7 bases, leaving 6 bases between the germline ends. This CDR3 has 10 residues. Germline V gene lookup returns CDR1 DFQATT and CDR2 SNEGSKA (reference sequence). The CDR3 nucleotides read TGCAGTGCTAGGTTGGCTGGCTACACCTTC. Its protein is CSARLAGYTF.

The chain recombines TRBV5-1 with TRBJ1-5; 9 bases are shared with TRBD1. The J segment lost 4 bases and the V segment lost 4 bases, leaving 3 bases of the junction unmatched. Germline V gene sequence: CDR1 SGHRS, CDR2 YFSETQ. The CDR3 sequence is 14 residues long. CDR3 coding DNA: TGCGCCAGCAGCCACGGGACAGGGAATCAGCCCCAGCATTTT. Translated: CASSHGTGNQPQHF.

Only one count was recorded for this clone. The chain joins TRBV6-5 to TRBJ2-2; 10 nucleotides agree with TRBD1. CDR3 length equals 14 residues. V lost 10 bases, J lost 4 bases, and 6 bases stayed unmatched. From germline, CDR1 is MNHEY and CDR2 SVGAGI. CDR3 coding DNA: TGTGCCAAAGACAGGGGGCTTAGCACCGGGGAGCTGTTTTTT. Its protein is CAKDRGLSTGELFF.

The chain links TRBV6-1 to TRBJ2-3; 7 nucleotides align to TRBD1. The CDR3 is 16 residues long. The germline V gene encodes CDR1 MNHNS and CDR2 SASEGT. The trim removed 3 bases at V and 6 bases at J, leaving 12 bases unmatched. Here the CDR3 DNA reads TGTGCCAGCAGTGACCCCGGCAGGGGGATAGCGGATACGCAGTATTTT. This encodes CASSDPGRGIADTQYF.

This clone was observed a single time. This chain uses TRBV18 with TRBJ1-6, with D tentatively TRBD1 (6 bases). Between the trimmed V and J ends, which lost 4 bases and 5 bases, there was a span of 12 bases. The CDR3 totals 15 residues. Looked up from germline, CDR1 is KGHSH and CDR2 is LQKENI. The CDR3 loop reads CASSQRQDHNSPLHF. CDR3 bases: TGTGCCAGCTCACAACGACAGGACCATAATTCACCCCTCCACTTT.

The J gene is TRBJ2-7, the V gene TRBV5-5; TRBD2 matches at 7 bases. Losses at the gene ends were 0 bases for V and 0 bases for J; bases not matched to a gene: 6. Looked up from germline, CDR1 is SGHKS and CDR2 is YYEKEE (reference sequence). This CDR3 has 16 residues. CDR3 sequence (DNA): TGTGCCAGCAGCTTGGCGGGGGGTCAGGCCTCCTACGAGCAGTACTTC. Translation gives CASSLAGGQASYEQYF.

The CDR3 region is CASSFTLAGPNEQFF. CDR3 nucleotide sequence: TGTGCCAGCAGTTTTACGCTAGCGGGCCCCAATGAGCAGTTCTTC. The genes are TRBV27 and TRBJ2-1; 8 bases are shared with TRBD2. The CDR3 sequence is 15 residues long. Trimming removed 3 bases from V and 6 bases from J; junction bases left unmatched: 7. Germline V CDR1 and CDR2: MNHEY, SMNVEV (reference sequence).

The count of this clone is one. The chain is built from TRBV27 and TRBJ1-1; 7 bases map to TRBD1. Trimming at V came to 8 bases and at J to 12 bases, leaving 9 bases not matched to a gene. CDR3 length: 11 residues. CDR1 and CDR2 from the germline V gene are MNHEY and SMNVEV (reference sequence). The CDR3 sequence is CASQGAGGPFF. DNA for the CDR3: TGTGCCAGCCAAGGGGCAGGGGGGCCTTTCTTT.

This clone has a single count. The V gene is TRBV18, the J gene TRBJ1-5; perhaps TRBD1 as D (5 bases). This CDR3 has 15 residues. The V gene's germline CDR1 is KGHSH and CDR2 LQKENI. The V end lost 2 bases, the J end lost 1 base, and 9 bases lay between the germline ends. DNA of the CDR3: TGTGCCAGCTCACCAGGGGCCGGGAGCAATCAGCCCCAGCATTTT. Translating gives CASSPGAGSNQPQHF.

This chain links TRBV7-9 with TRBJ2-1; 9 positions agree with TRBD2. This CDR3 comprises 14 residues. CDR1 is SEHNR and CDR2 is FQNEAQ in the germline V gene (reference sequence). J was trimmed by 7 bases and V by 5 bases; bases with no gene match: 6. The CDR3 spells CASSPSGGPNEQFF. The CDR3, as DNA: TGTGCCAGCAGCCCGAGCGGGGGGCCGAATGAGCAGTTCTTC.

The V and J genes are TRBV30 and TRBJ1-4; the D gene is possibly TRBD1 (6 bases). Germline-derived CDR1 and CDR2 are GTSNPN and SVGIG (reference sequence). This CDR3 has 15 residues. Trimming stripped 4 bases from V and 7 bases from J, with 19 bases between. CDR3 DNA sequence: TGTGCCTGGACCAGGGGAGGGGGTATGAGTGAAAAACTGTTTTTT. This gives the protein CAWTRGGGMSEKLFF.

The rearrangement joins TRBV11-2 to TRBJ1-4; D is possibly TRBD1 (6 bases). The length of the CDR3 is 15 residues. CDR1 is SGHAT, CDR2 FQNNGV, per germline. V was shortened by 2 bases and J by 2 bases, with 9 bases between the two germline ends. The CDR3 coding sequence is TGTGCCAGCAGCTTAACCGGGGGCACTAATGAAAAACTGTTTTTT. Translation: CASSLTGGTNEKLFF.

The chain combines TRBV20-1 with TRBJ2-5; no clear D gene. This CDR3 is built from 11 residues. The germline gives CDR1 DFQATT, CDR2 SNEGSKA (reference sequence). Deletions cut 0 bases from V and 5 bases from J, with 4 bases between. In DNA form, the CDR3 reads TGCAGTGCTAGAGATTTGGAGACCCAGTACTTC. Its protein is CSARDLETQYF.

Here the CDR3 reads CATSRGREGTLAKNIQYF. The DNA of the CDR3 is TGTGCCACCAGCAGAGGGCGGGAGGGCACCTTAGCCAAAAACATTCAGTACTTC. The chain combines TRBV15 with TRBJ2-4; 9 bases are a match to TRBD2. The germline V gene has CDR1 LNHNV and CDR2 YYDKDF (reference sequence). The CDR3 is made up of 18 amino acids. Trimming cost V 1 base and J 0 bases; bases outside gene matches: 7.

This clone was seen a few times. J is TRBJ2-1 and V is TRBV5-4, with D possibly TRBD1 on 5 matching bases. This CDR3 comprises 16 residues. The V gene's germline CDR1 is SGHNT and CDR2 YYREEE (reference sequence). The germline V and J ends were trimmed by 4 bases and 0 bases, with 14 bases remaining between them. DNA of the CDR3: TGTGCCAGCAGCCCATGGGGCCCAAGCTCCTACAATGAGCAGTTCTTC. Its translation: CASSPWGPSSYNEQFF. Combining the CDR3 with reference TRBV5-4 and TRBJ2-1 gives the whole variable domain ETGVTQSPTHLIKTRGQQVTLRCSSQSGHNTVSWYQQALGQGPQFIFQYYREEENGRGNFPPRFSGLQFPNYSSELNVNALELDDSALYLCASSPWGPSSYNEQFFGPGTRLTVL.

The chain is built from TRBV6-5 and TRBJ1-6, with D maybe TRBD1 (6 bases). Germline V gene lookup returns CDR1 MNHEY and CDR2 SVGAGI. This CDR3 is 16 amino acids long. Trimming left V 2 bases short and J 7 bases short, with 15 bases between. CDR3 in amino acids: CASSYLPGDTNSPLHF. For the CDR3, the DNA is TGTGCCAGCAGTTACCTCCCGGGGGACACAAATTCACCCCTCCACTTT.

The V call is TRBV6-6, the J call TRBJ2-2; D may be TRBD1 or TRBD2 (5 bases each). The CDR3 runs 14 residues. Deletions cut 7 bases from V and 3 bases from J, with 12 bases between. Germline V lookup: CDR1 MNHNY, CDR2 SVGAGI (reference sequence). CDR3 sequence (DNA): TGTGCCAGCAAAAGGGGACGGGACACCGGGGAGCTGTTTTTT. Protein: CASKRGRDTGELFF.

The J gene is TRBJ2-5, the V gene TRBV7-9; 7 bases agree with TRBD1. The CDR3 spans 16 residues. CDR1 and CDR2 (germline): SEHNR, FQNEAQ (reference sequence). Trimming at V came to 0 bases and at J to 7 bases, leaving 11 bases not matched to a gene. CDR3 in amino acids: CASSLAGQGVKGTQYF. DNA for the CDR3: TGTGCCAGCAGCTTAGCAGGTCAGGGGGTTAAAGGGACCCAGTACTTC.

The V call is TRBV6-1, the J call TRBJ1-2; 7 bases agree with TRBD1. CDR3 length equals 13 residues. Germline CDR1 and CDR2: MNHNS and SASEGT. The trim removed 1 base at V and 6 bases at J, leaving 2 bases unmatched. CDR3 region: CASSEVTGNGYTF. In DNA, the CDR3 is TGTGCCAGCAGTGAAGTGACAGGGAATGGCTACACCTTC.

J is TRBJ2-7 and V is TRBV2; 10 bases align to TRBD2. Germline CDR1 SNHLY, CDR2 FYNNEI. This CDR3 has 14 amino acids. V shed 6 bases and J 1 base; nucleotides not matched to a gene: 3. CDR3 bases: TGTGCCAGCAGGCTAGCGGGGGTTTCCTACGAGCAGTACTTC. Its translation is CASRLAGVSYEQYF.

V is TRBV6-5 and J is TRBJ2-1, with 16 nucleotides matching TRBD2. Per the germline V gene, CDR1 is MNHEY and CDR2 is SVGAGI. Trimming cost V 5 bases and J 14 bases; bases outside gene matches: 9. The CDR3 length is 15 residues. Written as DNA, the CDR3 is TGTGCCAGCAGTCCTGGGACTAGCGGGGGGGCTACGGAGTTCTTC. This sequence encodes CASSPGTSGGATEFF.

The chain couples TRBV5-1 to TRBJ2-1; D remains unclear. Germline values: CDR1 SGHRS, CDR2 YFSETQ. CDR3 length: 15 amino acids. V was shortened by 0 bases and J by 2 bases, with 9 bases between the two germline ends. The CDR3 protein is CASSLATNPYNEQFF. The CDR3 DNA reads TGCGCCAGCAGCTTGGCCACGAACCCCTACAATGAGCAGTTCTTC.